Listed here are 10 T cell receptor beta chains from one sample, sequenced in a study of blood T cell repertoires in COVID-19. Generated by immunoSEQ multiplex PCR, the TCRdb table keeps only in-frame clones and is missing some. The sample shows roughly 400,000 clones, 87% of them seen only once. The sequenced sample consisted of peripheral blood. These receptors all stem from a woman aged 55-75 years with COVID-19, enrolled during active disease.

J is TRBJ2-7 and V is TRBV27; D gene ambiguous. The CDR3 is made up of 11 amino acids. V was shortened by 6 bases and J by 2 bases, with 5 bases between the two germline ends. Germline V gives CDR1 MNHEY, CDR2 SMNVEV (reference sequence). The chain's CDR3 is CASRDTYEQYF. The CDR3 region has the DNA TGTGCCAGCAGAGACACCTACGAGCAGTACTTC.

V gene TRBV18 combines with J gene TRBJ2-4; 7 bases match TRBD1. The CDR3 has 16 residues. Unmatched junction bases numbered 10, after V lost 6 bases and J lost 2 bases. From germline, CDR1 is KGHSH and CDR2 LQKENI. The CDR3 loop is CASSRGTGVTKNIQYF. The CDR3 DNA reads TGTGCCAGCTCCCGGGGAACAGGGGTGACCAAAAACATTCAGTACTTC.

V is TRBV19 and J is TRBJ2-1; D is perhaps TRBD2 (5 bases). V was clipped by 0 bases and J by 9 bases, with 18 bases between them. This CDR3 has 16 residues. Germline CDR1 is LNHDA and CDR2 is SQIVND (reference sequence). The CDR3 coding sequence is TGTGCCAGTAGTATAGAGCCCCGCGGACTTGGGTTTGAGCAGTTCTTC. The encoded protein is CASSIEPRGLGFEQFF.

V usage is TRBV27 and J usage is TRBJ2-6; TRBD1 is a possible D gene (6 bases). Germline CDR1 reads MNHEY; CDR2 reads SMNVEV (reference sequence). V lost 4 bases and J 1 base, leaving 14 bases between the germline ends. The CDR3 loop spans 17 amino acids. The CDR3 protein is CASSWNTRGSGANVLTF. CDR3 in DNA: TGTGCCAGCAGTTGGAATACTAGGGGGTCTGGGGCCAACGTCCTGACTTTC.

This clone was counted a single time. The chain uses TRBV7-9 and TRBJ2-1; D perhaps matches TRBD2 (5 bases). Germline V gene lookup returns CDR1 SEHNR and CDR2 FQNEAQ (reference sequence). This CDR3 contains 16 residues. The ends were cut back, 0 bases at V and 2 bases at J, with 11 bases in the middle. The DNA of the CDR3 is TGTGCCAGCAGCTTAGCTCTCGGGGTCGCCTACAATGAGCAGTTCTTC. Translating it yields CASSLALGVAYNEQFF.

The gene calls are TRBV6-5 and TRBJ1-5, with D possibly TRBD1 on 6 matching bases. CDR1 and CDR2 (germline): MNHEY, SVGAGI. Trimming took off 5 bases at V and 4 bases at J, with 12 bases between the two ends. The CDR3 runs 14 residues. The CDR3 coding sequence is TGTGCCAGCAGTCCTTACAGGGCGAATCAGCCCCAGCATTTT. Its translation: CASSPYRANQPQHF.

V is TRBV3-1 (or the pseudogene TRBV3-2) and J is TRBJ2-3; the D gene is possibly TRBD2 (5 bases). Trimming stripped 1 base from V and 4 bases from J, with 12 bases between. The CDR3 totals 15 residues. Germline CDR1 and CDR2: LGHDT and YNNKEL (reference sequence). CDR3 in amino acids: CASSQGGLGSDTQYF. Here the CDR3 DNA reads TGTGCCAGCAGCCAAGGAGGGCTGGGCTCAGATACGCAGTATTTT.

This chain joins TRBV18 and TRBJ2-1; 9 nucleotides line up with TRBD2. V shed 2 bases and J 6 bases; nucleotides not matched to a gene: 11. Germline V gene lookup returns CDR1 KGHSH and CDR2 LQKENI. This CDR3 is built from 17 residues. CDR3 sequence: CASSPSGSGGSGNEQFF. In DNA, the CDR3 is TGTGCCAGCTCACCATCGGGAAGCGGGGGGTCAGGCAATGAGCAGTTCTTC.

The V and J genes are TRBV4-1 and TRBJ1-6, with 11 bases aligning to TRBD1. The ends lost 4 bases at V and 8 bases at J; junction bases unmatched: 4. The germline gives CDR1 MGHRA, CDR2 YSYEKL. CDR3 length: 15 residues. CDR3 sequence: CASSLSGQGDSPLHF. The DNA for the CDR3 is TGCGCCAGCAGCCTGTCGGGACAGGGGGATTCACCCCTCCACTTT.

The rearrangement joins TRBV2 to TRBJ2-7, with 7 bases fitting TRBD1. This CDR3 contains 15 residues. In germline, CDR1 is SNHLY, CDR2 FYNNEI. V was pared by 2 bases and J by 5 bases, with 9 bases of the junction left unmatched. The CDR3 DNA reads TGTGCCAGCAGTGAAAAGGGGGCGACGGGGAACGAGCAGTACTTC. This sequence encodes CASSEKGATGNEQYF.